This is a list of T cell receptor beta chains from one sample in a study of cytomegalovirus exposure and HLA in healthy donors. Generated by immunoSEQ multiplex PCR, the TCRdb table keeps only in-frame clones and is missing some. The sample includes more than 90,000 clones, about 68% of them seen just once. Source material: PBMCs. The receptors were gathered from a woman in her forties or fifties in good health and CMV-seropositive. The CDR3 runs from the conserved cysteine through the conserved F or W. Each record gives: V gene, J gene, D gene, CDR3 length, clone size, CDR3 protein, CDR3 DNA. The D gene is left open where the match is weak. Part of the rows lack a size; the others show once, few, many or a class for expanded clones.

v_gene: TRBV5-1; j_gene: TRBJ2-3; d_gene: .; len: 15; abundance: once; CDR3aa: CASSLPDSRTDTQYF; CDR3nt: TGCGCCAGCAGCTTGCCAGACAGCCGCACAGATACGCAGTATTTT
v_gene: TRBV6-5; j_gene: TRBJ1-4; d_gene: .; len: 14; abundance: .; CDR3aa: CASRQTPSNEKLFF; CDR3nt: TGTGCCAGCAGGCAAACTCCCTCGAATGAAAAACTGTTTTTT
v_gene: TRBV5-1; j_gene: TRBJ2-1; d_gene: .; len: 15; abundance: .; CDR3aa: CASSLPLHDRNEQFF; CDR3nt: TGCGCCAGCAGCCTACCCCTCCACGATAGAAATGAGCAGTTCTTC
v_gene: TRBV4-1; j_gene: TRBJ2-5; d_gene: .; len: 15; abundance: .; CDR3aa: CASSQETVLQETQYF; CDR3nt: TGCGCCAGCAGCCAAGAGACAGTACTCCAAGAGACCCAGTACTTC
v_gene: TRBV5-1; j_gene: TRBJ1-4; d_gene: .; len: 16; abundance: .; CDR3aa: CASSLEGAGANEKLFF; CDR3nt: TGCGCCAGCAGCTTGGAAGGGGCGGGAGCTAATGAAAAACTGTTTTTT
v_gene: TRBV27; j_gene: TRBJ1-2; d_gene: TRBD1; len: 15; abundance: .; CDR3aa: CASSSPTGATGGYTF; CDR3nt: TGTGCCAGCAGTTCCCCCACAGGGGCCACAGGAGGCTACACCTTC
v_gene: TRBV28; j_gene: TRBJ2-7; d_gene: TRBD1; len: 15; abundance: .; CDR3aa: CASRGRRGGAYEQYF; CDR3nt: TGTGCCAGCAGGGGCCGACGAGGGGGCGCCTACGAGCAGTACTTC
v_gene: TRBV14; j_gene: TRBJ2-7; d_gene: TRBD1; len: 15; abundance: .; CDR3aa: CASSRWTGLGFEQYF; CDR3nt: TGTGCCAGCAGCCGTTGGACAGGCCTAGGGTTCGAGCAGTACTTC
v_gene: TRBV7-2; j_gene: TRBJ1-5; d_gene: .; len: 13; abundance: few; CDR3aa: CASSLTGNQPQHF; CDR3nt: TGTGCCAGCAGCTTAACAGGCAATCAGCCCCAGCATTTT
v_gene: TRBV27; j_gene: TRBJ1-1; d_gene: TRBD1; len: 14; abundance: .; CDR3aa: CASSRDRGNTEAFF; CDR3nt: TGTGCCAGCAGTCGCGACAGGGGAAACACTGAAGCTTTCTTT
v_gene: TRBV5-4; j_gene: TRBJ2-5; d_gene: TRBD2; len: 15; abundance: .; CDR3aa: CASSFALAGVETQYF; CDR3nt: TGTGCCAGCAGCTTCGCGCTAGCGGGGGTGGAGACCCAGTACTTC
v_gene: TRBV13; j_gene: TRBJ1-4; d_gene: .; len: 16; abundance: .; CDR3aa: CASSGESGELREKLFF; CDR3nt: TGTGCCAGCAGCGGGGAATCGGGGGAATTGAGGGAAAAACTGTTTTTT
v_gene: TRBV9; j_gene: TRBJ1-1; d_gene: .; len: 14; abundance: .; CDR3aa: CASSVDGVNTEAFF; CDR3nt: TGTGCCAGCAGCGTAGACGGGGTGAACACTGAAGCTTTCTTT
v_gene: TRBV30; j_gene: TRBJ2-5; d_gene: TRBD1; len: 14; abundance: .; CDR3aa: CAWSMVGGGETQYF; CDR3nt: TGTGCCTGGAGTATGGTAGGGGGCGGTGAGACCCAGTACTTC
v_gene: TRBV7-9; j_gene: TRBJ2-1; d_gene: TRBD2; len: 14; abundance: once; CDR3aa: CASSEITSGVEQFF; CDR3nt: TGTGCCAGCAGCGAAATCACTAGCGGGGTTGAGCAGTTCTTC
v_gene: TRBV6-5; j_gene: TRBJ2-1; d_gene: TRBD1; len: 14; abundance: .; CDR3aa: CASQGARIGVEQFF; CDR3nt: TGTGCCAGCCAGGGGGCGCGCATTGGAGTTGAGCAGTTCTTC
v_gene: TRBV6-1; j_gene: TRBJ1-4; d_gene: .; len: 13; abundance: .; CDR3aa: CASSAVTNEKLFF; CDR3nt: TGTGCCAGCAGTGCCGTCACTAATGAAAAACTGTTTTTT
v_gene: TRBV30; j_gene: TRBJ2-7; d_gene: TRBD2; len: 14; abundance: .; CDR3aa: CAWMTPGGSYEQYF; CDR3nt: TGTGCCTGGATGACACCGGGGGGCTCCTACGAGCAGTACTTC
v_gene: TRBV11-2; j_gene: TRBJ1-3; d_gene: .; len: 14; abundance: .; CDR3aa: CASSLEAGGNTIYF; CDR3nt: TGTGCCAGCAGCTTAGAGGCAGGGGGAAACACCATATATTTT
v_gene: TRBV18; j_gene: TRBJ2-5; d_gene: .; len: 15; abundance: .; CDR3aa: CASSPLEGAQETQYF; CDR3nt: TGTGCCAGCTCACCACTGGAGGGGGCACAAGAGACCCAGTACTTC
v_gene: TRBV29-1; j_gene: TRBJ1-2; d_gene: .; len: 11; abundance: .; CDR3aa: CSVEARGFGTF; CDR3nt: TGCAGCGTTGAAGCCAGGGGCTTTGGCACCTTC
v_gene: TRBV4-3; j_gene: TRBJ1-1; d_gene: .; len: 14; abundance: .; CDR3aa: CASSPTGWNTEAFF; CDR3nt: TGCGCCAGCAGCCCGACAGGTTGGAACACTGAAGCTTTCTTT
v_gene: TRBV5-1; j_gene: TRBJ1-2; d_gene: TRBD1; len: 15; abundance: .; CDR3aa: CASGGQGSVVNGYTF; CDR3nt: TGCGCCAGCGGCGGACAGGGGTCGGTGGTCAATGGCTACACCTTC
v_gene: TRBV7-9; j_gene: TRBJ1-2; d_gene: .; len: 14; abundance: once; CDR3aa: CASSPSGSTEGYTF; CDR3nt: TGTGCCAGCAGCCCATCCGGGTCTACGGAAGGCTACACCTTC
v_gene: TRBV4-3; j_gene: TRBJ2-4; d_gene: TRBD1; len: 16; abundance: .; CDR3aa: CASSQETGGPLNIQYF; CDR3nt: TGCGCCAGCAGCCAAGAGACAGGGGGACCACTTAACATTCAGTACTTC
v_gene: TRBV7-6; j_gene: TRBJ1-1; d_gene: .; len: 14; abundance: .; CDR3aa: CASSLSGMNTEAFF; CDR3nt: TGTGCCAGCAGCTTATCAGGGATGAACACTGAAGCTTTCTTT
v_gene: TRBV5-1; j_gene: TRBJ1-1; d_gene: .; len: 14; abundance: .; CDR3aa: CASSPDQGNTEAFF; CDR3nt: TGCGCCAGCAGCCCCGACCAGGGTAACACTGAAGCTTTCTTT
v_gene: TRBV7-2; j_gene: TRBJ1-3; d_gene: TRBD1; len: 14; abundance: .; CDR3aa: CASSPRTGGNTIYF; CDR3nt: TGTGCCAGCAGCCCCCGGACAGGTGGAAACACCATATATTTT
v_gene: TRBV15; j_gene: TRBJ2-3; d_gene: TRBD2; len: 16; abundance: .; CDR3aa: CATSRDPPGGEDTQYF; CDR3nt: TGTGCCACCAGCAGAGATCCCCCCGGGGGGGAGGATACGCAGTATTTT
v_gene: TRBV19; j_gene: TRBJ1-1; d_gene: .; len: 14; abundance: once; CDR3aa: CASSIAGGAQGAFF; CDR3nt: TGTGCCAGTAGTATAGCGGGAGGGGCGCAGGGAGCTTTCTTT
v_gene: TRBV7-9; j_gene: TRBJ2-7; d_gene: .; len: 14; abundance: once; CDR3aa: CASSLDPSSYEQYF; CDR3nt: TGTGCCAGCAGCTTAGATCCGAGTTCCTACGAGCAGTACTTC
v_gene: TRBV30; j_gene: TRBJ1-4; d_gene: .; len: 14; abundance: .; CDR3aa: CAWSITTGNEKLFF; CDR3nt: TGTGCCTGGAGTATAACGACAGGAAATGAAAAACTGTTTTTT
v_gene: TRBV30; j_gene: TRBJ1-3; d_gene: .; len: 14; abundance: once; CDR3aa: CAWNFQGIGNTIYF; CDR3nt: TGTGCCTGGAATTTTCAGGGGATAGGAAACACCATATATTTT
v_gene: TRBV10-2; j_gene: TRBJ1-1; d_gene: .; len: 14; abundance: .; CDR3aa: CASRVDTPITEAFF; CDR3nt: TGCGCCAGCAGGGTAGACACGCCCATCACTGAAGCTTTCTTT
v_gene: TRBV7-2; j_gene: TRBJ1-2; d_gene: TRBD1; len: 14; abundance: once; CDR3aa: CASSPGGQDYGYTF; CDR3nt: TGTGCCAGCAGCCCGGGGGGACAGGATTATGGCTACACCTTC
v_gene: TRBV7-2; j_gene: TRBJ2-7; d_gene: .; len: 12; abundance: once; CDR3aa: CASGLGGDEQYF; CDR3nt: TGTGCCAGCGGGCTCGGCGGGGACGAGCAGTACTTC
v_gene: TRBV28; j_gene: TRBJ2-2; d_gene: TRBD1; len: 15; abundance: .; CDR3aa: CASSTGQGPPGELFF; CDR3nt: TGTGCCAGCAGTACGGGACAGGGTCCACCCGGGGAGCTGTTTTTT